This T cell receptor beta chain derives from a study of shared clonotypes between healthy human individuals. Study-wide results and caveats: Owing to a small donor count, the genetic and exposure-history diversity represented was limited.

Method: immunoSEQ multiplex PCR; TCRdb's copy keeps in-frame clones and lacks some. In the table there are around 440,000 clones, approximately 80% of which are singletons. There are many counts of this clone. Its matching antigen is unknown. Within the sample, other DNA sequences also encode this same CDR3. CDR1 LNHNV and CDR2 YYDKDF come from the germline V gene (reference sequence). V shed 9 bases and J 6 bases; nucleotides not matched to a gene: 0. The CDR3 runs 11 residues. The sequence was obtained from a woman between 40 and 50 years old in good health. Some clones in this sample may be carry-over from other donors' samples. The rearrangement uses TRBV15 and TRBJ2-1, with 9 bases aligning to TRBD2. Sequencing was done on a sample of PBMCs. CDR3 residues: CATGLANEQFF. The CDR3 DNA follows: TGTGCCACGGGACTAGCCAATGAGCAGTTCTTC.